Each of the 27 T cell receptor beta chains below was sequenced from the same sample in a study of blood T cells in healthy people across ages. Next came a second PCR, run for about 7 to 12 cycles, which used a sample-barcoded 5' primer along with a J-beta primer mix. TCRdb recomputed calls from the 5' RACE reads with MiXCR, one row per CDR3 protein. The sample records some 880,000 distinct CDR3 sequences, 36% being singletons. The material sequenced was blood. The source of these receptors is a man aged 18 to 30 in good health.

CDR3 amino acids: CASSARADTDTQYF. The CDR3 DNA follows: TGTGCCAGCAGCGCCAGGGCGGACACAGATACGCAGTATTTT. The chain combines TRBV12-3 or TRBV12-4 with TRBJ2-3; a weak D match, TRBD1 (5 bases). The CDR3 is 14 amino acids. Trimming took 6 bases from V and 2 from J, leaving 12 bases between them.

This clonotype was observed a few times. This chain connects TRBV4-1 to TRBJ2-1; the match to TRBD1 covers 7 bases. The tail of the sequence fits TRBJ2-7 better, so the J call may be wrong. Germline-derived CDR1 and CDR2 are MGHRA and YSYEKL. The CDR3 is 17 amino acids. CDR3: CASSQNDRDSSYNEQYF. Here the CDR3 DNA reads TGCGCCAGCAGCCAAAACGACCGGGACAGCTCCTACAATGAGCAGTACTTC.

In this sample, this clonotype turned up a few times. J is TRBJ1-3 and V is TRBV5-1; D is unresolved. The CDR3 is 15 residues long. Germline-derived CDR1 and CDR2 are SGHRS and YFSETQ. Trimming took 0 bases from V and 3 from J, leaving 10 bases between them. CDR3 loop: CASSLEAAGGNTIYF. The CDR3 region has the DNA TGCGCCAGCAGCTTGGAGGCGGCGGGTGGAAACACCATATATTTT.

The rearrangement links TRBV12-3 or TRBV12-4 to TRBJ2-7; D call uncertain. V was shortened by 6 bases and J by 3 bases, with 12 bases between the two germline ends. The CDR3 is made up of 13 amino acids. The CDR3 loop reads CASSPTRNYEQYF. For the CDR3, the DNA is TGTGCCAGCAGCCCGACAAGGAACTACGAGCAGTACTTC.

This clonotype was picked up a small number of times. Relative to the germline gene, one junction end is altered; a read error may explain this. DNA for the CDR3: TGTGCTAGCAGCTTATACCTAAGCTCCTACAATGAGCAGTTCTTC. Translation: CASSLYLSSYNEQFF. The chain combines TRBV7-7 with TRBJ2-1; D is undetermined. Germline V gene data show CDR1 as SSHAT and CDR2 as FNYEAQ (reference sequence). The CDR3 sequence is 15 residues long.

Many counts were recorded for this clonotype. The J gene is TRBJ2-4, the V gene TRBV29-1; D is unclear. The CDR3 contains 13 residues. CDR1 SQVTM and CDR2 ANQGSEA come from the germline V gene. The germline V and J ends were trimmed by 4 bases and 0 bases, with 7 bases remaining between them. The CDR3 DNA is TGCAGCGTTGGGGAACTAGCCAAAAACATTCAGTACTTC. It codes for CSVGELAKNIQYF. The whole variable domain, remainder taken from reference TRBV29-1 and TRBJ2-4, is SAVISQKPSRDICQRGTSLTIQCQVDSQVTMMFWYRQQPGQSLTLIATANQGSEATYESGFVIDKFPISRPNLTFSTLTVSNMSPEDSSIYLCSVGELAKNIQYFGAGTRLSVL.

This chain connects TRBV7-3 to TRBJ2-1, with unresolved D. Germline V gene data show CDR1 as SGHTA and CDR2 as FQGTGA. V was pared by 1 base and J by 7 bases, with 11 bases between. The CDR3 length is 14 residues. This CDR3 is CASSLIAGSNEQFF. The CDR3 coding sequence is TGTGCCAGCAGCTTAATAGCCGGTAGTAATGAGCAGTTCTTC.

The V gene is TRBV25-1, the J gene TRBJ2-5; D unclear. From germline, CDR1 is MGHDK and CDR2 SYGVNS. The CDR3 sequence is 15 residues long. Trimming removed 3 bases at V and 2 bases at J, with 13 bases between. The CDR3 coding sequence is TGTGCCAGCAGTGAGCCTAAGGCCGGGCAAGAGACCCAGTACTTC. This gives the protein CASSEPKAGQETQYF. The variable domain in full, completed from reference TRBV25-1 and TRBJ2-5, reads EADIYQTPRYLVIGTGKKITLECSQTMGHDKMYWYQQDPGMELHLIHYSYGVNSTEKGDLSSESTVSRIRTEHFPLTLESARPSHTSQYLCASSEPKAGQETQYFGPGTRLLVL.

This chain links TRBV20-1 with TRBJ2-7; D is perhaps TRBD1 (6 bases). V lost 3 bases and J 2 bases, leaving 11 bases between the germline ends. This CDR3 contains 13 residues. CDR1 is DFQATT, CDR2 SNEGSKA, per germline (reference sequence). In nucleotides, the CDR3 is TGCAGTGCTAGGGGGACACAAACCTACGAGCAGTACTTC. Encoded protein: CSARGTQTYEQYF.

The V and J genes are TRBV29-1 and TRBJ1-1; D unresolved. The CDR3 sequence is 17 residues long. Per germline, CDR1 SQVTM and CDR2 ANQGSEA. Trimming shortened V by 2 bases and J by 0 bases, and 19 bases separated the two germline ends. The CDR3 here is CSVEYRSKLYMNTEAFF. The CDR3 DNA sequence: TGCAGCGTTGAATACAGATCTAAGCTCTACATGAACACTGAAGCTTTCTTT.

The J gene is TRBJ2-2, the V gene TRBV6-2 or TRBV6-3; 7 bases align to TRBD1. The CDR3 length is 14 residues. After removal of 2 bases from V and 5 bases from J, the junction contained 2 bases not matched to a gene. CDR1 is MNHEY, CDR2 SVGEGT, per germline. The CDR3 sequence: CASSYRGRTGELFF. Written as DNA, the CDR3 is TGTGCCAGCAGTTACAGGGGGCGTACCGGGGAGCTGTTTTTT.

The J gene is TRBJ2-5, the V gene TRBV28; the match to TRBD1 covers 7 bases. With the DNA end fitting TRBJ2-7 better, the J assignment may be wrong. CDR3 length: 14 amino acids. Germline values: CDR1 MDHEN, CDR2 SYDVKM. The CDR3 sequence is CASNTPGQTYEQYF. The CDR3 nucleotides are TGTGCCAGCAATACACCGGGACAGACGTACGAGCAGTACTTC.

The rearrangement links TRBV20-1 to TRBJ2-5; D unclear. Trimming stripped 3 bases from V and 2 bases from J, with 10 bases between. This CDR3 region has 13 residues. Germline V lookup: CDR1 DFQATT, CDR2 SNEGSKA (reference sequence). The CDR3 nucleotides read TGCAGTGCTAGGCCCAATACTCAAGAGACCCAGTACTTC. Residues: CSARPNTQETQYF.

J is TRBJ1-2 and V is TRBV10-3, with D unresolved. This CDR3 has 11 amino acids. V gave up 10 bases and J gave up 6 bases, with 12 bases separating them. Germline assignment: CDR1 ENHRY and CDR2 SYGVKD. The CDR3 spells CATWSGDGYTF. The CDR3 DNA sequence: TGTGCCACCTGGTCGGGCGATGGCTACACCTTC.

The chain employs TRBV6-2 or TRBV6-3 and TRBJ1-5, with 7 nucleotides matching TRBD1. Germline values: CDR1 MNHEY, CDR2 SVGEGT. The ends lost 0 bases at V and 5 bases at J; junction bases unmatched: 7. The CDR3 is 16 residues long. The CDR3 nucleotides read TGTGCCAGCAGTTACTCCCCCGACAGGGTAGATCAGCCCCAGCATTTT. It encodes CASSYSPDRVDQPQHF.

The gene calls are TRBV12-3 or TRBV12-4 and TRBJ2-4; a possible D gene is TRBD1 (7 bases). The CDR3 length is 12 residues. Trimming cost V 9 bases and J 13 bases, with 19 bases left between them. The CDR3 is CARQRLRGEQYF. The CDR3 DNA sequence: TGTGCCAGACAAAGACTCAGGGGGGAGCAGTACTTC.

This clonotype was counted between two and nine times. This chain connects TRBV25-1 to TRBJ1-2, with D possibly TRBD1 on 5 matching bases. The CDR3 loop spans 14 amino acids. V lost 3 bases to trimming and J lost 1 base, with 9 bases between them. Germline CDR1 is MGHDK and CDR2 is SYGVNS. CDR3 coding DNA: TGTGCCAGCAGTGATGGGGCCTATAACTATGGCTACACCTTC. This encodes CASSDGAYNYGYTF.

The CDR3 nucleotides read TGCAGTGCCCTCCAGGGAAGCTCCTACAATGAGCAGTTCTTC. Translation: CSALQGSSYNEQFF. This sequence joins TRBV20-1 and TRBJ2-1, with D possibly being TRBD1 (5 bases). V was pared by 6 bases and J by 0 bases, with 12 bases between. The CDR3 is made up of 14 amino acids. CDR1 DFQATT and CDR2 SNEGSKA come from the germline V gene (reference sequence).

In regard to this clonotype: At one end, the junction sequence differs from germline, possibly due to a read error. V is TRBV5-1 and J is TRBJ2-5; 7 bases agree with TRBD2. This CDR3 spans 17 amino acids. CDR1 is SGHRS and CDR2 is YFSETQ in the germline V gene. Here the CDR3 reads CASSLVRGGGTQETQNF. In nucleotides, the CDR3 is TGCGCCAGCAGCTTGGTGCGAGGCGGGGGTACCCAAGAGACCCAGAACTTC.

The rearrangement links TRBV20-1 to TRBJ1-5, with 7 nucleotides matching TRBD1. There are 12 residues in the CDR3. Germline CDR1 DFQATT, CDR2 SNEGSKA (reference sequence). Losses at the gene ends were 5 bases for V and 7 bases for J; bases not matched to a gene: 5. The DNA for the CDR3 is TGCAGTGCTGGGGACAGTCCGCAGCCCCAGCATTTT. It specifies CSAGDSPQPQHF.

In this sample, this clonotype turned up a few times. At one end the junction does not follow the germline gene, possibly because of a read error. This chain connects TRBV7-3 to TRBJ2-3, with 10 nucleotides matching TRBD1. The germline V gene has CDR1 SGHTA and CDR2 FQGTGA. CDR3 length: 15 residues. The CDR3 coding sequence is TGTGCCAGCAGCCCCCAGACAGGGGGCGGAGATGCGCAGTATTTT. Translating it yields CASSPQTGGGDAQYF.

This clonotype was found a few times. The J gene is TRBJ2-3, the V gene TRBV29-1; 7 nucleotides match TRBD1. CDR1 and CDR2 (germline): SQVTM, ANQGSEA. This CDR3 spans 18 amino acids. With V trimmed by 0 bases and J by 6 bases, 18 bases remained unmatched. The CDR3: CSVEDRVGDSRRGDTQYF. The DNA of the CDR3 is TGCAGCGTTGAAGATAGGGTGGGGGACAGTCGCAGGGGGGATACGCAGTATTTT.

The V and J genes are TRBV20-1 and TRBJ1-4; D might be TRBD1 (6 bases). The CDR3 consists of 15 residues. Looked up from germline, CDR1 is DFQATT and CDR2 is SNEGSKA (reference sequence). Trimming left V 0 bases short and J 8 bases short, with 16 bases between. Written as DNA, the CDR3 is TGCAGTGCTAGAGACCCGGGGGGCGCCGGGGAAAAACTGTTTTTT. Protein sequence: CSARDPGGAGEKLFF.

This sequence joins TRBV9 and TRBJ2-3, with D hard to call. V was cut by 7 bases and J by 5 bases, with 11 bases left in between. CDR1 SGDLS and CDR2 YYNGEE come from the germline V gene. The CDR3 runs 12 residues. The CDR3 DNA reads as TGTGCCAGCGGGAAGGATAGAGATACGCAGTATTTT. It translates to CASGKDRDTQYF. Full variable domain (outside the CDR3, taken from reference TRBV9 and TRBJ2-3): DSGVTQTPKHLITATGQRVTLRCSPRSGDLSVYWYQQSLDQGLQFLIQYYNGEERAKGNILERFSAQQFPDLHSELNLSSLELGDSALYFCASGKDRDTQYFGPGTRLTVL.

A remark on this clonotype: No conserved phenylalanine or tryptophan is present at the end of the CDR3, so a read error is the likely explanation. The V gene is TRBV20-1, the J gene TRBJ1-2; D gene ambiguous. CDR1 and CDR2 from the germline V gene are DFQATT and SNEGSKA (reference sequence). This CDR3 is built from 13 residues. Trimming took 2 bases from V and 1 from J, leaving 8 bases between them. The CDR3 protein is CSARNTDNYGYTL. CDR3 nucleotides: TGCAGTGCTAGAAACACAGATAACTATGGCTACACCTTA.

The rearrangement links TRBV29-1 to TRBJ2-5; no firm D call. Trimming cost V 0 bases and J 0 bases, with 8 bases left between them. The germline gives CDR1 SQVTM, CDR2 ANQGSEA. The CDR3 is 14 amino acids. DNA for the CDR3: TGCAGCGTTGAAGATCACGGGTACCAAGAGACCCAGTACTTC. It translates to CSVEDHGYQETQYF.

The chain employs TRBV7-2 and TRBJ2-7; 7 nucleotides line up with TRBD1. In germline, CDR1 is SGHTA, CDR2 FQGNSA. The CDR3 totals 14 residues. V lost 5 bases to trimming and J lost 6 bases; unmatched junction nucleotides: 10. The CDR3 sequence: CASSDDRVSSEQYF. The CDR3 DNA is TGTGCCAGCAGCGATGACAGGGTTAGCTCCGAGCAGTACTTC.